The 23 T cell receptor beta chains below were found in one sample sequenced in a study of CD8+ T cells in alopecia areata. cDNA serving as the sequencing template came from extracted, reverse transcribed RNA. The data were produced by immunoSEQ multiplex PCR, yet TCRdb's version contains in-frame clones alone and is incomplete. The data contain approximately 140,000 clones, about 89% of them singletons. The sample in question was CD8+ T cells sorted from blood, obtained at week 0. All receptors come from a human donor with alopecia areata.

The rearrangement uses TRBV30 and TRBJ2-7; D gene unclear. Germline V gene sequence: CDR1 GTSNPN, CDR2 SVGIG (reference sequence). The V end was cut by 4 bases, the J end by 2 bases, with 12 bases between. CDR3 length: 13 residues. The DNA for the CDR3 is TGTGCCTGGACCGGGCAGTCAACCTACGAGCAGTACTTC. This codes for CAWTGQSTYEQYF.

This chain uses TRBV9 with TRBJ2-3; no clear D gene. Trimming left V 0 bases short and J 3 bases short, with 11 bases between. Germline V CDR1 and CDR2: SGDLS, YYNGEE. The CDR3 covers 15 residues. The chain's CDR3 is CASSVGVVETDTQYF. The CDR3 nucleotides read TGTGCCAGCAGCGTAGGAGTGGTGGAGACAGATACGCAGTATTTT.

The chain links TRBV29-1 to TRBJ2-1; 9 nucleotides agree with TRBD1. Per germline, CDR1 SQVTM and CDR2 ANQGSEA. V was clipped by 1 base and J by 7 bases; unmatched bases: 5. The CDR3 length is 14 residues. The CDR3 DNA is TGCAGCGTTGAAGGAACAGGGGGCGTGAATGAGCAGTTCTTC. This codes for CSVEGTGGVNEQFF.

This sequence joins TRBV4-1 and TRBJ1-2; D is uncertain. V was clipped by 0 bases and J by 1 base, with 9 bases between them. Per germline, CDR1 MGHRA and CDR2 YSYEKL. This CDR3 is built from 15 residues. CDR3 amino acids: CASSQDSHNNYGYTF. In DNA, the CDR3 is TGCGCCAGCAGCCAAGATAGTCACAATAACTATGGCTACACCTTC.

This chain links TRBV6-5 with TRBJ2-7; D perhaps matches TRBD2 (6 bases). This CDR3 has 10 amino acids. Trimming left V 8 bases short and J 4 bases short, with 6 bases between. Germline CDR1 and CDR2: MNHEY and SVGAGI. The CDR3 here is CASGLYEQYF. The CDR3 nucleotides are TGTGCCAGCGGACTATACGAGCAGTACTTC.

V gene TRBV27 combines with J gene TRBJ2-7; 8 bases map to TRBD1. V gave up 3 bases and J gave up 7 bases; unmatched junction bases: 8. This CDR3 region has 14 residues. Germline loops: CDR1 MNHEY, CDR2 SMNVEV (reference sequence). DNA of the CDR3: TGTGCCAGCAGTTTCGGACAGGGCGTAGGGGAGCAGTACTTC. Its protein is CASSFGQGVGEQYF.

The rearrangement joins TRBV7-6 to TRBJ2-7; possibly TRBD1 or TRBD2 for D (5 bases each). This CDR3 comprises 15 residues. Germline CDR1 is SGHVS and CDR2 is FNYEAQ. V lost 5 bases and J lost 0, with 14 bases in between. This chain's CDR3 is CASSPGTGSSYEQYF. CDR3 sequence (DNA): TGTGCCAGCAGCCCAGGGACGGGAAGCTCCTACGAGCAGTACTTC.

The rearrangement links TRBV5-5 to TRBJ2-5; 12 bases map to TRBD2. This CDR3 contains 16 residues. Germline CDR1 SGHKS, CDR2 YYEKEE (reference sequence). With V trimmed by 4 bases and J by 5 bases, 9 bases remained unmatched. CDR3 in amino acids: CASSRTSGTLRETQYF. The CDR3 DNA sequence: TGTGCCAGCAGCCGGACTAGCGGGACCCTGCGGGAGACCCAGTACTTC.

The chain carries TRBV9 and TRBJ2-7, with 7 bases matching TRBD1. The CDR3 has 14 amino acids. Looked up from germline, CDR1 is SGDLS and CDR2 is YYNGEE. V lost 0 bases to trimming and J lost 3 bases; unmatched junction nucleotides: 3. The CDR3, as DNA: TGTGCCAGCAGCGTAGCGGGACAGAGCTACGAGCAGTACTTC. This translates into CASSVAGQSYEQYF.

The CDR3 region is CASSPPGLSYGYTF. CDR3 sequence (DNA): TGTGCCAGTAGCCCTCCGGGACTCAGCTATGGCTACACCTTC. This chain uses TRBV19 with TRBJ1-2; weak D call: TRBD1 (5 bases). The V gene's germline CDR1 is LNHDA and CDR2 SQIVND (reference sequence). V was shortened by 6 bases and J by 4 bases, with 15 bases between the two germline ends. The CDR3 contains 14 residues.

This chain joins TRBV21-1 and TRBJ1-2; no DNA check was done on the table's D call, TRBD1. TRBV21-1 is deemed a pseudogene. CDR3 length equals 13 residues. The CDR3 is CASSLRGDYGYTF. The CDR3 DNA sequence: TGTGCCAGCAGCCTCAGGGGGGACTATGGCTACACCTTC.

The V and J genes are TRBV27 and TRBJ2-1; D is ambiguous. With 5 bases removed from V and 3 bases from J, the gap between germline ends came to 8 bases. This CDR3 has 13 residues. From germline, CDR1 is MNHEY and CDR2 SMNVEV (reference sequence). CDR3 sequence: CASSQDNYNEQFF. Written as DNA, the CDR3 is TGTGCCAGCAGTCAAGACAACTACAATGAGCAGTTCTTC.

V is TRBV12-5 and J is TRBJ1-1; D possibly corresponds to TRBD1 (5 bases). Looked up from germline, CDR1 is LGHNT and CDR2 is FRNRAP. The ends were cut back, 4 bases at V and 1 base at J, with 10 bases in the middle. There are 14 residues in the CDR3. CDR3 sequence reads: CASGWGGPNTEAFF. The CDR3 DNA sequence: TGTGCTAGTGGTTGGGGGGGTCCGAACACTGAAGCTTTCTTT.

The rearrangement joins TRBV6-5 to TRBJ2-1; D unclear. Deletions cut 5 bases from V and 1 base from J, with 6 bases between. Germline lookup yields CDR1 MNHEY and CDR2 SVGAGI. The CDR3 length is 13 residues. In DNA form, the CDR3 reads TGTGCCAGCAGTGACGGTTCCTACAATGAGCAGTTCTTC. Translated, it gives CASSDGSYNEQFF.

This sequence joins TRBV29-1 and TRBJ1-1; 7 nucleotides line up with TRBD1. The V gene end was trimmed by 3 bases and the J gene end by 10 bases; junction bases not matched to a gene: 17. CDR1 and CDR2 from the germline V gene are SQVTM and ANQGSEA. The CDR3 consists of 15 residues. The CDR3 nucleotides are TGCAGCGTTGATGGAAGGGAACAGGGGAGTATCGGAGCTTTCTTT. This translates into CSVDGREQGSIGAFF.

This sequence joins TRBV4-2 and TRBJ2-1; D unclear. The V end was cut by 0 bases, the J end by 7 bases, with 7 bases between. The CDR3 runs to 13 residues. Germline-derived CDR1 and CDR2 are LGHNA and YNFKEQ. CDR3 coding DNA: TGTGCCAGCAGCCAAGACATGGGGAATGAGCAGTTCTTC. This codes for CASSQDMGNEQFF.

The CDR3 spells CASSLVGSSYEQYF. The CDR3 DNA reads as TGTGCCAGCAGCTTAGTAGGTTCCTCCTACGAGCAGTACTTC. V is TRBV11-2 and J is TRBJ2-7, with D hard to call. The CDR3 totals 14 residues. Trimming took off 1 base at V and 0 bases at J, with 7 bases between the two ends. Germline V gene data show CDR1 as SGHAT and CDR2 as FQNNGV. Full variable domain (missing parts from reference TRBV11-2 and TRBJ2-7): EAGVAQSPRYKIIEKRQSVAFWCNPISGHATLYWYQQILGQGPKLLIQFQNNGVVDDSQLPKDRFSAERLKGVDSTLKIQPAKLEDSAVYLCASSLVGSSYEQYFGPGTRLTVT.

V gene TRBV5-6 combines with J gene TRBJ2-2, with D possibly being TRBD1 or TRBD2 (5 bases each). The CDR3 has 16 residues. Trimming shortened V by 0 bases and J by 1 base, and 10 bases separated the two germline ends. Germline loops: CDR1 SGHDT, CDR2 YYEEEE. The CDR3 sequence is CASSLVPGRNTGELFF. The DNA of the CDR3 is TGTGCCAGCAGCTTGGTACCAGGGAGGAACACCGGGGAGCTGTTTTTT.

This clone was detected a few times. J is TRBJ2-1 and V is TRBV5-1, with a possible D match to TRBD1 (6 bases). Trimming took off 10 bases at V and 8 bases at J, with 22 bases between the two ends. The CDR3 is 14 amino acids. Germline V gene lookup returns CDR1 SGHRS and CDR2 YFSETQ. The CDR3 DNA reads TGCGCCGGGAAGGATCGCCCAGGGGTCGATGAGCAGTTCTTC. Protein product: CAGKDRPGVDEQFF.

Comments on this clone: In the same sample, other DNA sequences code for this CDR3. The chain couples TRBV27 to TRBJ2-1; D uncertain. CDR3 length equals 13 residues. Trimming removed 5 bases at V and 3 bases at J, with 8 bases between. The germline V gene has CDR1 MNHEY and CDR2 SMNVEV (reference sequence). CDR3: CASSLSSYNEQFF. CDR3 nucleotides: TGTGCCAGCAGTCTAAGTAGCTACAATGAGCAGTTCTTC.

The gene calls are TRBV7-2 and TRBJ2-2; 8 bases line up with TRBD2. V trimming: 0 bases; J trimming: 5 bases; junction bases outside the gene matches: 2. The CDR3 runs to 15 residues. Looked up from germline, CDR1 is SGHTA and CDR2 is FQGNSA. Here the CDR3 reads CASSLASGKTGELFF. The CDR3 coding sequence is TGTGCCAGCAGCTTAGCTAGCGGGAAGACCGGGGAGCTGTTTTTT.

The chain is built from TRBV5-6 and TRBJ1-2, with unresolved D. V lost 2 bases to trimming and J lost 2 bases, with 13 bases between them. CDR1 is SGHDT and CDR2 is YYEEEE in the germline V gene. The CDR3 runs to 15 residues. CDR3 in DNA: TGTGCCAGCAGCTTCCCTCTAACAGAAAACTATGGCTACACCTTC. Translation gives CASSFPLTENYGYTF.

The rearrangement uses TRBV10-3 and TRBJ1-2; maybe TRBD1 (5 bases). The CDR3 has 13 amino acids. Germline V CDR1 and CDR2: ENHRY, SYGVKD. V gave up 7 bases and J gave up 1 base, with 10 bases separating them. CDR3 sequence: CAITGHLNYGYTF. The CDR3 DNA reads as TGTGCCATCACCGGACATCTTAACTATGGCTACACCTTC.